The 2 T cell receptor beta chains in this list originate from one sample, sequenced in a study of cytomegalovirus exposure and HLA in healthy donors. Amplification used 60 Vbeta primers and 13 Jbeta primers. Sequencing used immunoSEQ multiplex PCR; TCRdb keeps in-frame clones, though not all of them. The profile covers 130,000 or so clones, with 70% to 85% appearing a single time and approximately 1.8% taken by the ten largest. Specimen: PBMCs. The origin of the receptors is a man in his forties in good health and CMV-seronegative.

The chain links TRBV2 to TRBJ1-2; D is undetermined. Germline CDR1 is SNHLY and CDR2 is FYNNEI. The CDR3 length is 14 residues. Trimming took 2 bases from V and 0 from J, leaving 7 bases between them. CDR3 in amino acids: CASSETVTNYGYTF. The CDR3 coding sequence is TGTGCCAGCAGTGAAACGGTTACTAACTATGGCTACACCTTC.

The chain carries TRBV28 and TRBJ2-5; TRBD2 matches 9 bases. The CDR3 contains 16 residues. The V segment lost 5 bases and the J segment 4 bases; nucleotides outside the gene matches: 11. Germline-derived CDR1 and CDR2 are MDHEN and SYDVKM. CDR3 sequence (DNA): TGTGCCAGCAGTCAGGGACTAGCCTGGGCAGGAGAGACCCAGTACTTC. Translating it yields CASSQGLAWAGETQYF.